This T cell receptor (beta chain) came from a study of blood T cells in healthy people across ages (dated by TCRdb to the mid-2010s). With respect to the entire study: In model experiments, template switching captured roughly one uniquely barcoded TCR beta cDNA molecule for every two T cells. To track age-related changes in TCR beta repertoire diversity, the study relied on deep sequencing normalized with unique cDNA molecular identifiers. Four age groups were formed from the donors: young (average about 16 years), middle-aged (around 40), aged (approximately 60) and long-lived (about 80). Two additional independent replicas of 1 million unique cDNA reads from the same blood draw were analyzed for two donors (one aged 18 to 29 and one aged 80 or older). General study outcomes and caveats: Total diversity estimates from one million sequenced T cells were considered lower bounds and underestimates. Compared with the aged group, more naive CD4+ T cells, fewer expanded clones and increased TCR diversity were shown by the long-lived group, suggesting age selection. Observed TCR beta diversity per million T cells fell roughly linearly with age, and a significant reduction was already apparent by age around 40. Since profiling was done on bulk unsorted PBMCs, naive and antigen-experienced compartments could not be conclusively compared. The percentage of naive T cells measured by flow cytometry correlated strongly with observed TCR beta diversity. Because the CMV infection status of the donors was unknown, age-related changes in expanded clonotypes may potentially have been confounded.

This clonotype has only a few counts. Its antigen specificity is not known. Base qualities are not recorded, but no much larger clone differs from it by a single base. The library was produced with 5' RACE. The sequencer was an Illumina HiSeq 2500. A second roughly 7 to 11 cycle PCR used a sample-barcoded 5' primer and a J-beta primer mix. Each TCR beta cDNA molecule received a unique molecular identifier from a template-switch 5' adaptor carrying 12 random nucleotides. Each sample yielded at least 3 million CDR3-containing paired-end reads. First-strand cDNA was synthesized from all RNA with the Mint cDNA synthesis kit, primed by a TRBC-specific oligonucleotide. All cDNA was treated with uracil-DNA glycosylase and then went through a first 18-cycle PCR with the universal primers M1SS and BC2_uni_R. In the paper's pipeline: Normalization of each sample was performed by random selection of 1 million high-quality reads, each carrying a distinct molecular identifier. Instead of being binned into consensus sequences, reads that shared molecular identifiers were thrown out. MiTCR, set to a Q25 quality threshold and the strictest error-elimination algorithm, was used for CDR3 identification, clonotype clustering and error correction. A nonparametric unseen species model with Euler transformation was used to estimate lower-bound total TCR beta diversity. TCRdb took the public reads, trimmed them with fastp at Q25, ran MiXCR for clone calling and kept in-frame beta chains. Each entry merges the rows of one CDR3 protein and shows their most common DNA and genes. These V and J calls originate from TCRdb's pipeline instead of the authors' own analysis. Within this sample are around 1,000,000 distinct CDR3 sequences, with around 27% of them counted one time only. 0.75% of the sample lies in the top ten.

The donors were roughly 39 Caucasian individuals from Russia, aged 6 to 90 years, who were systemically healthy. Each donor gave ten milliliters of peripheral blood, collected into EDTA-treated Vacutainer tubes. PBMCs were isolated by Ficoll-Paque density-gradient centrifugation, with at least 6 million obtained per sample. Total RNA, at least 6 micrograms per sample, was extracted from PBMCs with Trizol reagent. For every donor, flow cytometry on a PBMC aliquot measured the percentage of naive CD45RAhigh/CD27high T cells. Another study also made use of these data, one on T cells of mothers and their children. As the second paper documents: Nine systemically healthy Caucasian individuals, comprising three mothers and their six children, were included as donors. cDNA synthesis consumed the entire amount of extracted RNA, loaded at about 1.5 ug RNA in each 15 ul reaction. In the second PCR, the M1S primer added sample barcodes and 2-4 random nucleotides. More than 9 million TCR beta CDR3 reads were obtained from each mother, and roughly 3 million reads were obtained from each child. Thymic selection shapes the output of TCR recombination in a similar way in related and unrelated pairs, and inherited differences have a minor effect. Normalized repertoire overlap was always found to be slightly, but never significantly, higher in related mother-child pairs than in unrelated mother-child pairs. With a sensitivity of about 100 clones per million clonotypes, no persistent microchimeric T cell clones were detected. To look for features that set related mother-child pairs apart from unrelated individuals, the researchers ran deep NGS to compare the TCR beta repertoires of mothers and children. On average, the children were around 11 +/- 4 years old, while the mothers were approximately 41 +/- 4 years old. After adapter ligation was performed with NEBNext reagents, the libraries were sequenced on an Illumina HiSeq 2000 with 100+100 nt paired-end reads. Mother and child libraries were prepared a month apart and sequenced in separate runs to prevent cross-contamination. Each donor had between roughly 450,000 and 2,300,000 distinct TCR beta clonotypes identified. Naive TCR beta clonotypes were estimated from low-frequency clonotypes matched to each donor's FACS-determined naive share, without sorting.

The sample consisted of blood. This TCR derives from a girl between 2 and 10 years old in good health.

The DNA reads as follows: TGCGCCAGCAGCCAATGGCTGGAAGCGGGAGGGTCGGGGGAGCAGTTCTTC. Translation gives CASSQWLEAGGSGEQFF. The V and J segments used are TRBV4-1 and TRBJ2-1; 10 bases in the junction line up with TRBD2. For CDR1 and CDR2, the germline V gene lists MGHRA and YSYEKL. CDR3 length: 17 amino acids, cysteine to phenylalanine. Only the CDR3 region is kept as DNA, spanning 51 bases read in frame from base 1. Ends trimmed: V by 2 bases, J by 10 bases; bases unmatched to a gene: 14.